The rows below give T cell receptor beta chains drawn from one sample of a study of cytomegalovirus exposure and HLA in healthy donors. Sequencing was performed with immunoSEQ multiplex PCR; in TCRdb, only in-frame clones are kept and a portion is missing. The repertoire holds roughly 180,000 clones, 84% seen once, with roughly 5.2% in the top ten. The sequencing sample was made of PBMCs. Source of these receptors: a man aged 18 to 30 in good health and CMV-seronegative. Each CDR3 is given with its conserved first and last residue. Fields, in order: D gene, V gene, clone size, J gene, CDR3 protein, CDR3 DNA. D genes are given only for firm matches. Part of the rows lack a size; the others show once, few, many or a class for expanded clones.

TRBD1	TRBV14	once	TRBJ2-5	CASSQLVLQGAETQYF	TGTGCCAGCAGCCAACTGGTACTACAGGGGGCGGAGACCCAGTACTTC
.	TRBV25-1	.	TRBJ2-7	CASRAADEQYF	TGTGCCAGCAGGGCCGCTGACGAGCAGTACTTC
TRBD1	TRBV7-9	.	TRBJ1-6	CASRNTGTGGRRDSPLHF	TGTGCCAGCAGAAATACCGGGACAGGGGGCCGGAGGGATTCACCCCTCCACTTT
TRBD1	TRBV27	.	TRBJ1-1	CASSLSGLRAGTGYNKNTEAFF	TGTGCCAGCAGTTTATCGGGCCTGCGCGCCGGGACAGGGTACAACAAGAACACTGAAGCTTTCTTT
.	TRBV18	.	TRBJ1-1	CASSHLRVWDTEAFF	TGTGCCAGCTCACATCTCAGGGTATGGGACACTGAAGCTTTCTTT
.	TRBV15	.	TRBJ2-1	CATSRDRAEEGFF	TGTGCCACCAGCAGAGACCGAGCGGAGGAGGGGTTCTTC
TRBD1	TRBV5-1	.	TRBJ1-4	CASSLGGQGNEKLFF	TGCGCCAGCAGCTTGGGAGGACAGGGCAATGAAAAACTGTTTTTT
.	TRBV28	.	TRBJ1-4	CASSSLRGFNEKLFF	TGTGCCAGCAGTTCGCTCCGGGGATTTAATGAAAAACTGTTTTTT
.	TRBV14	.	TRBJ1-6	CASSVIQGHGSPLHF	TGTGCCAGCAGCGTAATTCAGGGACACGGTTCACCCCTCCACTTT
.	TRBV7-8	once	TRBJ2-1	CASSHDRSNEQFF	TGTGCCAGCAGTCATGACAGGAGCAATGAGCAGTTCTTC
.	TRBV4-1	.	TRBJ1-5	CASSQEGRQPQHF	TGCGCCAGCAGCCAAGAGGGCCGTCAGCCCCAGCATTTT
.	TRBV7-9	.	TRBJ1-2	CASSLDPPEGYGYTF	TGTGCCAGCAGCTTAGACCCGCCCGAGGGCTATGGCTACACCTTC
TRBD2	TRBV14	.	TRBJ2-7	CASSQGAGGTSEQYF	TGTGCCAGCAGCCAAGGGGCCGGGGGGACGAGCGAGCAGTACTTC
TRBD2	TRBV7-8	.	TRBJ2-1	CASSLRTSGPSSYNEQFF	TGTGCCAGCAGCCTCAGGACTAGCGGACCGAGCTCCTACAATGAGCAGTTCTTC
TRBD2	TRBV11-3	.	TRBJ2-2	CASSLALAGTNTGELFF	TGTGCCAGCAGCTTAGCACTAGCGGGAACGAACACCGGGGAGCTGTTTTTT
.	TRBV28	.	TRBJ1-5	CASRSFNQPQHF	TGTGCCAGCAGGTCTTTTAATCAGCCCCAGCATTTT
.	TRBV7-3	.	TRBJ2-2	CASSLTGGTGELFF	TGTGCCAGCAGCTTAACGGGAGGAACCGGGGAGCTGTTTTTT
TRBD1	TRBV5-1	few	TRBJ2-1	CASSLGDRSYNEQFF	TGCGCCAGCAGCTTGGGGGACAGGAGTTACAATGAGCAGTTCTTC
TRBD1	TRBV11-2	.	TRBJ1-2	CASSPGTVYGYTF	TGTGCCAGCAGCCCAGGGACAGTCTATGGCTACACCTTC
.	TRBV5-6	.	TRBJ2-1	CASSSDREGYNEQFF	TGTGCCAGCAGCTCGGACAGGGAGGGATACAATGAGCAGTTCTTC
TRBD1	TRBV4-1	few	TRBJ1-6	CASSQNPSDRAHSPLHF	TGCGCCAGCAGCCAAAATCCCTCCGACAGGGCGCATTCACCCCTCCACTTT
TRBD2	TRBV5-1	.	TRBJ2-5	CASSSGLAVQETQYF	TGCGCCAGCAGCTCGGGACTAGCGGTTCAAGAGACCCAGTACTTC
.	TRBV10-2	.	TRBJ1-1	CASSEWSYTEAFF	TGCGCCAGCAGTGAATGGAGTTACACTGAAGCTTTCTTT
.	TRBV28	.	TRBJ2-7	CASSLPQGYEQYF	TGTGCCAGCAGTTTGCCACAGGGATACGAGCAGTACTTC
.	TRBV7-5	.	TRBJ1-6	CARSLLHEGYSPLHF	TGTGCCAGAAGCTTACTCCATGAGGGATATTCACCCCTCCACTTT
.	TRBV15	.	TRBJ2-5	CATSSSGVVQETQYF	TGTGCCACCAGCAGTTCCGGGGTGGTACAAGAGACCCAGTACTTC
.	TRBV5-6	.	TRBJ2-7	CASSFGGPTSHF	TGTGCCAGCAGCTTTGGCGGCCCTACCAGCCACTTC
.	TRBV27	.	TRBJ2-3	CASSSMDTQYF	TGTGCCAGCAGTTCTATGGATACGCAGTATTTT
TRBD1	TRBV5-8	.	TRBJ1-1	CASSRGQGAMNTEAFF	TGTGCCAGCAGCAGGGGACAGGGGGCAATGAACACTGAAGCTTTCTTT
TRBD1	TRBV5-8	.	TRBJ2-5	CASSLAWTGGEETQYF	TGTGCCAGCAGCTTGGCCTGGACAGGGGGCGAAGAGACCCAGTACTTC
.	TRBV9	.	TRBJ2-3	CASSEDSRADTQYF	TGTGCCAGCAGCGAGGACTCGAGGGCAGATACGCAGTATTTT
.	TRBV21-1	.	TRBJ2-5	CASSKPRLTGVETQYF	TGTGCCAGCAGCAAACCCCGCCTAACAGGAGTAGAGACCCAGTACTTC
.	TRBV27	.	TRBJ1-2	CASSLALEGGYTF	TGTGCCAGCAGCTTAGCCCTGGAGGGGGGCTACACCTTC
.	TRBV2	.	TRBJ1-5	CASSVGGGFSNQPQHF	TGTGCCAGCAGTGTGGGGGGGGGTTTTAGCAATCAGCCCCAGCATTTT
TRBD2	TRBV4-2	.	TRBJ2-2	CASSQDPSGGETGELFF	TGTGCCAGCAGCCAAGATCCTAGCGGGGGGGAAACCGGGGAGCTGTTTTTT
TRBD1	TRBV7-2	.	TRBJ1-1	CASSRRTGGNTEAFF	TGTGCCAGCAGCCGCCGGACAGGGGGAAACACTGAAGCTTTCTTT
.	TRBV27	.	TRBJ2-6	CASRDLGSSGANVLTF	TGTGCCAGCAGGGACTTGGGGAGCTCTGGGGCCAACGTCCTGACTTTC